The rows below give T cell receptor beta chains drawn from one sample of a study of blood T cell repertoires in COVID-19. Here immunoSEQ multiplex PCR was the method, and the copy in TCRdb shows in-frame clones only, minus some. The sample gives 130,000 or so clones, approximately 85% of which show up once; 9.5% to 15% is in the top ten. Sequencing was carried out using peripheral blood. Receptors were obtained from a human donor in a cohort sampled during active COVID-19. Both conserved end residues are part of each CDR3. Fields, in order: J gene, clone size, D gene, V gene, CDR3 protein, CDR3 DNA. D genes are given only for firm matches. Size tells how often a clone was seen (once, few, many) or the class of an expanded clone, and some rows leave it out.

>TRBJ2-3|NA|NA|TRBV25-1
CASSDPKGGAHTDTQYF
TGTGCCAGCAGTGACCCCAAAGGGGGGGCCCACACAGATACGCAGTATTTT
>TRBJ2-1|NA|NA|TRBV7-9
CASSFEGKVPLF
TGTGCCAGCAGCTTCGAGGGTAAAGTGCCCCTCTTC
>TRBJ1-4|NA|TRBD1|TRBV4-1
CASSQEGPRDRVTSNEKLFF
TGCGCCAGCAGCCAAGAGGGGCCCCGGGACAGGGTCACGTCTAATGAAAAACTGTTTTTT
>TRBJ2-7|NA|NA|TRBV12-3/TRBV12-4
CASSLEEGLGQYF
TGTGCCAGCAGTTTAGAGGAGGGTTTGGGGCAGTACTTC
>TRBJ2-7|NA|TRBD1|TRBV7-9
CASSLAGTGGHEQYF
TGTGCCAGCAGCCTCGCAGGGACAGGGGGACACGAGCAGTACTTC
>TRBJ1-5|NA|TRBD1|TRBV4-1
CASSQDIPTSDRASNQPQHF
TGCGCCAGCAGCCAAGATATCCCCACCTCGGACAGGGCAAGCAATCAGCCCCAGCATTTT
>TRBJ2-7|NA|NA|TRBV6-5
CASLTAYEQYF
TGTGCCAGCTTGACAGCCTACGAGCAGTACTTC
>TRBJ1-2|NA|NA|TRBV10-1
CASSESRTSPNYGYTF
TGCGCCAGCAGTGAATCAAGGACTTCTCCTAACTATGGCTACACCTTC
>TRBJ2-6|NA|TRBD2|TRBV28
CASRTGGAGANVLTF
TGTGCCAGCAGAACGGGGGGAGCTGGGGCCAACGTCCTGACTTTC
>TRBJ1-5|NA|NA|TRBV10-2
CASSESGSGQPQHF
TGCGCCAGCAGTGAATCAGGGTCTGGGCAGCCCCAGCATTTT
>TRBJ2-3|NA|NA|TRBV24-1
CATSPGSDTQYF
TGTGCCACCAGTCCGGGATCAGATACGCAGTATTTT
>TRBJ2-7|NA|NA|TRBV19
CASSIGVTVSYEQYF
TGTGCCAGTAGTATAGGAGTAACAGTCTCCTACGAGCAGTACTTC
>TRBJ2-3|once|TRBD1|TRBV19
CASSMGQITDTQYF
TGTGCCAGTAGTATGGGACAGATCACAGATACGCAGTATTTT
>TRBJ2-5|NA|TRBD2|TRBV11-3
CASSTTSGGTQYF
TGTGCCAGCAGCACAACGTCGGGGGGGACCCAGTACTTC
>TRBJ1-2|NA|NA|TRBV7-9
CASSLESYGYTF
TGTGCCAGCAGCTTAGAAAGCTACGGCTACACCTTC
>TRBJ2-5|NA|TRBD2|TRBV7-8
CASSLVGLAGRETQYF
TGTGCCAGCAGCTTAGTCGGCCTAGCGGGGAGAGAGACCCAGTACTTC
>TRBJ1-1|once|NA|TRBV12-5
CASGLLGNTEAFF
TGTGCTAGTGGTTTGCTAGGGAACACTGAAGCTTTCTTT
>TRBJ2-3|once|NA|TRBV24-1
CATSDSSYSTDLTDTQYF
TGTGCCACCAGTGATTCATCCTATTCGACAGATCTCACAGATACGCAGTATTTT
>TRBJ2-7|once|TRBD1|TRBV29-1
CSVAGQSSYEQYF
TGCAGCGTTGCGGGACAGAGCTCCTACGAGCAGTACTTC
>TRBJ2-3|NA|TRBD2|TRBV7-2
CASSKQRGGLIDTQYF
TGTGCCAGCAGCAAACAGCGGGGGGGCCTCATAGATACGCAGTATTTT
>TRBJ1-1|NA|TRBD1|TRBV2
CASSYRGNTEAFF
TGTGCCAGCAGTTACAGGGGGAACACTGAAGCTTTCTTT
>TRBJ1-1|NA|NA|TRBV5-6
CASSLIGTEAFF
TGTGCCAGCAGCTTGATCGGCACTGAAGCTTTCTTT